These 7 T cell receptor beta chains were all obtained from the same sample, sequenced in a study of patients and donors after allogeneic stem cell transplantation. TCRdb itself ran the RT-PCR reads through MiXCR, one entry per CDR3 protein. The repertoire holds roughly 400 distinct CDR3 sequences, 1% to 1.5% seen once, with 17% in the top ten. Sequencing was carried out using blood, either unsorted or a sorted T cell fraction (not recorded which). These receptor sequences come from a human donor who was either an allogeneic HSCT recipient or a stem cell or donor lymphocyte infusion donor (not recorded which). It is not recorded whose cells these are; they may come from a transplant donor.

Sample share makes this clonotype large (0.1 to 1%). The rearrangement joins TRBV30 to TRBJ1-2; 8 nucleotides line up with TRBD1. The CDR3 spans 15 residues. Germline-derived CDR1 and CDR2 are GTSNPN and SVGIG (reference sequence). Trimming cost V 2 bases and J 4 bases; bases outside gene matches: 9. The CDR3 here is CAWSLTTGAGYGYTF. CDR3 bases: TGTGCCTGGAGTCTAACGACAGGGGCGGGCTATGGCTACACCTTC.

Relative to its sample, this clonotype is large (0.1 to 1%). The chain is built from TRBV20-1 and TRBJ2-1; 8 bases match TRBD1. V lost 6 bases, J lost 8 bases, and 3 bases stayed unmatched. The V gene's germline CDR1 is DFQATT and CDR2 SNEGSKA (reference sequence). The CDR3 extends over 11 amino acids. Written as DNA, the CDR3 is TGCAGTGCAGACAGGGGCTATGAGCAGTTCTTC. It is translated as CSADRGYEQFF.

This clonotype rates as large (0.1 to 1%). The rearrangement joins TRBV4-2 to TRBJ1-1; D unclear. Germline V gene sequence: CDR1 LGHNA, CDR2 YNFKEQ. CDR3 length: 16 residues. V was pared by 0 bases and J by 3 bases, with 14 bases between. The CDR3 DNA reads as TGTGCCAGCAGCCAAGAGATGGCAGGAGGATACACTGAAGCTTTCTTT. This codes for CASSQEMAGGYTEAFF.

This clonotype is categorized as large. This chain connects TRBV7-2 to TRBJ1-4; weak D call: TRBD1 (5 bases). CDR1 is SGHTA, CDR2 FQGNSA, per germline. Trimming left V 5 bases short and J 4 bases short, with 11 bases between. This CDR3 has 14 amino acids. The CDR3 here is CASSPDTFNEKLFF. Here the CDR3 DNA reads TGTGCCAGCAGCCCGGACACCTTTAATGAAAAACTGTTTTTT.

By share of the sample, this clonotype is medium-sized (0.01 to 0.1%). This sequence joins TRBV27 and TRBJ2-7; the D is unclear. Germline V CDR1 and CDR2: MNHEY, SMNVEV (reference sequence). Trimming pared 5 bases from V and 3 bases from J, leaving 14 bases between. The CDR3 loop spans 14 amino acids. CDR3: CASSPAFGNYEQYF. The CDR3 DNA reads TGTGCCAGCAGTCCAGCCTTTGGTAACTACGAGCAGTACTTC.

This clonotype is labeled medium-sized. The chain has TRBV29-1 and TRBJ2-2, with D maybe TRBD1 (6 bases). This CDR3 region has 15 residues. Trimming stripped 4 bases from V and 4 bases from J, with 16 bases between. Germline V lookup: CDR1 SQVTM, CDR2 ANQGSEA. The CDR3, as DNA: TGCAGCGTTGTAGATTCCCAGACAGGCACCGGGGAGCTGTTTTTT. It specifies CSVVDSQTGTGELFF.

This clonotype is judged large. CDR3 sequence: CASSPWLGSYNEQFF. The CDR3 DNA is TGTGCCAGCAGTCCGTGGTTGGGCTCCTACAATGAGCAGTTCTTC. The rearrangement joins TRBV27 to TRBJ2-1; D is ambiguous. CDR1 MNHEY and CDR2 SMNVEV come from the germline V gene (reference sequence). The V and J ends lost 5 bases and 0 bases respectively, with 11 bases between them. The CDR3 contains 15 residues.